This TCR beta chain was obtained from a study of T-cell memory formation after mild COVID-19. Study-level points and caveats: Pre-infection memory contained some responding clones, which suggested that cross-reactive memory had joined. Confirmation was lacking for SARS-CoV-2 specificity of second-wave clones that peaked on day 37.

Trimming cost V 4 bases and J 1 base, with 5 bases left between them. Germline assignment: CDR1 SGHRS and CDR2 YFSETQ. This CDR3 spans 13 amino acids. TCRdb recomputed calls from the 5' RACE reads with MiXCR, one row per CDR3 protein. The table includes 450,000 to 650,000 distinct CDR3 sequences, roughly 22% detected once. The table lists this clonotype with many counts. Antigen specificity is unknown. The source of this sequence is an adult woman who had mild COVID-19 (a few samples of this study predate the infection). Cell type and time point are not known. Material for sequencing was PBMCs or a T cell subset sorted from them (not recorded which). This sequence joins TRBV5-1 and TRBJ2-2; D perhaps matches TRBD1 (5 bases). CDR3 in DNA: TGCGCCAGCAGCAGGGGGAACACCGGGGAGCTGTTTTTT. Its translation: CASSRGNTGELFF.